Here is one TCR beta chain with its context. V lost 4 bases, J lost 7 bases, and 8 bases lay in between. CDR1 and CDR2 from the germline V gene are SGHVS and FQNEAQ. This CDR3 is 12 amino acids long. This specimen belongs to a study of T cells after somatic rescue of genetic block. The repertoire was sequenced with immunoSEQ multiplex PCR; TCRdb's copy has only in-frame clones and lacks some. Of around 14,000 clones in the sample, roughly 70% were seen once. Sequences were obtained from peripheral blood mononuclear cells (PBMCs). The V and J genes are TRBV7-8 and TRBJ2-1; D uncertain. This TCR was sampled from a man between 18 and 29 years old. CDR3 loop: CASSWSSNEQFF. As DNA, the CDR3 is TGTGCCAGCAGCTGGTCTTCTAATGAGCAGTTCTTC.